The entry that follows covers one T cell receptor (beta chain) sequence. This clonotype was found a few times. Its antigen remains undetermined. Per-base quality was not reported, and no clone a single base away is much larger than it. The record originates from a study of identical twins (dated by TCRdb to the mid-2010s). A note on the overall study: To test whether fetal clonotypes persist, the study used deep sequencing on TCR alpha and beta repertoires from monozygotic twins, unrelated adults of various ages, and cord blood. To rule out contamination, replicate twin experiments were performed at different times with different library preparation protocols. What the work shows at the level of the full study, not this receptor alone: In monozygotic twins, recombination models systematically underestimated out-of-frame TCR alpha sharing, but the models matched the sharing seen between unrelated individuals. Fewer insertions were carried by abundant cord blood beta clonotypes, a similar but weaker trend appeared in young adult naive repertoires, and no such trend appeared in memory repertoires. Because the same donors could not be followed over many years, conclusions were based on cross-sectional statistical analysis. Invariant T cells such as MAIT and iNKT could partly confound zero-insertion analyses, though diverse VJ usage argued against this for most clonotypes. Compared with coincidental sharing between unrelated individuals, out-of-frame TCR alpha sequences shared between twins had an excess of sequences with low generation probability. The excess sharing between twins in beta out-of-frame sequences was weaker because fewer shared sequences reduced the signal-to-noise ratio.

Only healthy Caucasian donors were included. The twin cohort consisted of three pairs of female monozygotic twins, all aged about 18 to 29 years. Using Miltenyi CD45RO+ enrichment and human naive T-cell isolation kits, memory (CD45RO+) and naive T cells were isolated from PBMC. Libraries were built with 5' RACE. This sample was sequenced with an Illumina HiSeq 2000. Template switching introduced a universal primer binding site; the final cDNA contained a unique molecular identifier, enabling accurate counting of TCR cDNA molecules. Specific primers in the conserved constant-segment region were used to synthesize first-strand cDNA for TCR alpha and beta chains. To control for contamination, every cDNA library was double barcoded, receiving both a SMART-Mk sample barcode and Illumina barcodes. TruSeq adapter sequences and Illumina sample barcodes were added in two successive PCR steps. The TCR alpha and beta cDNA libraries were sequenced on the Illumina HiSeq platform using custom primers. Per the authors' processing: Unique molecular identifiers were extracted from raw reads with MiGEC, and CDR3 positions were determined with MiXCR. For each individual, recombination models were inferred using an EM algorithm with the repgenHMM and IGoR tools. Shared clonotypes were analyzed with the tcR package in R, and sharing was normalized by the product of cloneset sizes. To study raw recombination without the effects of thymic and clonal selection, out-of-frame nonproductive sequences were analyzed. TCRdb reran the public reads through fastp at Q25 and MiXCR, keeping productive beta chains. Identical CDR3 proteins give one entry, which carries the most common genes and DNA. The V and J calls here are based on TCRdb, not the publication. In all, the sample holds 210,000 or so distinct CDR3 sequences, and about 7.5% of those were seen once. The top ten clones comprise approximately 2% of the sample.

In the germline V gene, CDR1 corresponds to MNHNS and CDR2 to SASEGT. The trim is 1 base for V and 7 bases for J, with a gap of 16 bases between the germline ends. The CDR3 goes from the cysteine to the phenylalanine over 15 residues. Left in the record is the CDR3 DNA by itself, 45 bases read in frame from the first base. These data also formed part of another study, on yellow fever vaccine responses in identical twins. That second report states: According to the authors, the vaccine-induced T cell response in identical twins seemed to be partly convergent and partly specific to each individual. Focusing on identical twins, the study followed the T cell clones that responded to the vaccine, and did so with precision.

The sample was memory (CD45RO+) T cells sorted from blood. The label giving this sample's cell subset or site can be read as: CD45RO+ enriched T cells. The V and J segments used are TRBV6-1 and TRBJ1-2; TRBD1 is possibly the D segment (6 matching bases). This TCR was sampled from a woman younger than 30 in good health. The CDR3 has the sequence CASSEGVGGGRGYTF. The base sequence is TGTGCCAGCAGTGAAGGGGTCGGAGGGGGTCGTGGCTACACCTTC.